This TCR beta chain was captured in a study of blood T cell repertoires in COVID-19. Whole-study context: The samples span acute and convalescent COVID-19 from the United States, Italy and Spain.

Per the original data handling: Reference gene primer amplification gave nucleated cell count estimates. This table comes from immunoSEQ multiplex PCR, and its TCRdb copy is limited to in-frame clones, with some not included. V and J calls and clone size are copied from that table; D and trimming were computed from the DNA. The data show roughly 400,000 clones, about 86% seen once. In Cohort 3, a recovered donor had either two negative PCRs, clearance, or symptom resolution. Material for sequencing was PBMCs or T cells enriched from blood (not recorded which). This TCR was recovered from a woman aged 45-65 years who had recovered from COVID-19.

The CDR3: CASRKEGQGSEKLFF. The CDR3 region has the DNA TGTGCCAGCAGGAAGGAGGGACAGGGGAGTGAAAAACTGTTTTTT. The chain couples TRBV25-1 to TRBJ1-4, with 10 bases identical to TRBD1. The J segment lost 7 bases and the V segment lost 6 bases, leaving 8 bases of the junction unmatched. Germline values: CDR1 MGHDK, CDR2 SYGVNS. This CDR3 spans 15 amino acids.